A single sample gave rise to the 21 T cell receptor beta chains below, sequenced in a study of neoadjuvant nivolumab and ipilimumab in lung cancer. The repertoire was sequenced with immunoSEQ multiplex PCR; TCRdb's copy has only in-frame clones and lacks some. The sample holds 15,000 to 20,000 clones, over 70% seen once. The sample in question was tumor tissue, obtained after neoadjuvant nivolumab, alone or with ipilimumab, at or shortly before surgery. These receptors were taken from an adult with non-small cell lung cancer.

The chain uses TRBV30 and TRBJ2-7; D call uncertain. Germline V CDR1 and CDR2: GTSNPN, SVGIG (reference sequence). Trimming shortened V by 1 base and J by 2 bases, and 9 bases separated the two germline ends. The CDR3 runs 13 residues. Here the CDR3 DNA reads TGTGCCTGGAGTGGGACGCCAACCTACGAGCAGTACTTC. Its protein is CAWSGTPTYEQYF.

The chain couples TRBV28 to TRBJ1-6; D not certain. Germline assignment: CDR1 MDHEN and CDR2 SYDVKM. The V gene lost 4 bases and the J gene lost 7 bases, with 17 bases spanning the gap. This CDR3 has 16 amino acids. The CDR3 region has the DNA TGTGCCAGCAGTTACCCCGTTAAGGCTTCGAATTCACCCCTCCACTTT. Amino acids: CASSYPVKASNSPLHF.

The chain recombines TRBV5-1 with TRBJ2-1; TRBD2 might be the D (7 bases). V lost 3 bases to trimming and J lost 6 bases, with 13 bases between them. This CDR3 spans 14 amino acids. Germline V gene lookup returns CDR1 SGHRS and CDR2 YFSETQ. For the CDR3, the DNA is TGCGCCAGCAGCTCGAGGGGGGGTATCAATGAGCAGTTCTTC. Its translation is CASSSRGGINEQFF.

The CDR3 sequence: CASSAAGLETQYF. DNA for the CDR3: TGTGCCAGCAGCGCAGCGGGGTTGGAGACCCAGTACTTC. This chain links TRBV7-2 with TRBJ2-5; 7 nucleotides match TRBD2. Germline CDR1 is SGHTA and CDR2 is FQGNSA. The trim removed 5 bases at V and 5 bases at J, leaving 5 bases unmatched. The CDR3 is 13 residues long.

This rearrangement joins TRBV6-5 to TRBJ2-2, with 8 bases aligning to TRBD1. J gave up 7 bases and V 2 bases, and 9 bases lay outside the gene matches. CDR3 size: 16 residues. CDR1 and CDR2 from the germline V gene are MNHEY and SVGAGI. The CDR3 DNA sequence: TGTGCCAGCAGTTACGATAGGCAGGGGGCGAACGGGGAGCTGTTTTTT. This codes for CASSYDRQGANGELFF.

V usage is TRBV30 and J usage is TRBJ1-1; D gene uncertain. Germline loops: CDR1 GTSNPN, CDR2 SVGIG (reference sequence). Trimming pared 1 base from V and 1 base from J, leaving 7 bases between. This CDR3 is built from 13 residues. The CDR3 loop is CAWSASRNTEAFF. The CDR3 nucleotides read TGTGCCTGGAGTGCCTCGCGGAACACTGAAGCTTTCTTT.

The chain combines TRBV6-1 with TRBJ2-3; D not certain. Looked up from germline, CDR1 is MNHNS and CDR2 is SASEGT. With 10 bases removed from V and 3 bases from J, the gap between germline ends came to 20 bases. The CDR3 runs to 15 residues. The DNA of the CDR3 is TGTGCCATCGCTCGAGAGGCCCTTTGGACAGATACGCAGTATTTT. Translated: CAIAREALWTDTQYF.

The J gene is TRBJ1-2, the V gene TRBV5-6, with D possibly TRBD1 on 5 matching bases. Trimming shortened V by 1 base and J by 8 bases, and 15 bases separated the two germline ends. The CDR3 loop spans 14 amino acids. CDR1 and CDR2 from the germline V gene are SGHDT and YYEEEE. This CDR3 reads CASSLSSGMKGYTF. The CDR3 DNA is TGTGCCAGCAGCTTGTCGTCAGGGATGAAAGGCTACACCTTC.

The V gene is TRBV11-2, the J gene TRBJ1-2; D not resolved. V lost 1 base and J 4 bases, leaving 10 bases between the germline ends. Germline assignment: CDR1 SGHAT and CDR2 FQNNGV. This CDR3 contains 14 residues. CDR3 bases: TGTGCCAGCAGCTTAGCACAGCGGGCCTATGGCTACACCTTC. Translated, it gives CASSLAQRAYGYTF.

V gene TRBV6-5 combines with J gene TRBJ1-2; D might be TRBD1 (6 bases). Trimming removed 6 bases from V and 3 bases from J, with 11 bases in between. This CDR3 is built from 13 residues. Germline CDR1 MNHEY, CDR2 SVGAGI. This chain's CDR3 is CASSRGRDYGYTF. The CDR3 nucleotides read TGTGCCAGCAGCCGGGGGCGAGACTATGGCTACACCTTC.

J is TRBJ1-2 and V is TRBV28, with D perhaps matching TRBD1 (5 bases). Germline CDR1 and CDR2: MDHEN and SYDVKM. The CDR3 is 15 residues long. V shed 5 bases and J shed 2 bases, with 15 bases lying between them. DNA of the CDR3: TGTGCCAGCAGTCCTCAGGGATGGCGAAACTATGGCTACACCTTC. Amino acids: CASSPQGWRNYGYTF.

The genes are TRBV6-1 and TRBJ1-2, with D perhaps matching TRBD1 (5 bases). Germline CDR1 and CDR2: MNHNS and SASEGT. The CDR3 has 18 residues. Trimming removed 0 bases from V and 8 bases from J, with 25 bases in between. The CDR3 DNA follows: TGTGCCAGCAGTGAAGCGCATGTCGGGCAGGGATGGGGAGGGGGCTACACCTTC. Protein product: CASSEAHVGQGWGGGYTF.

The chain is built from TRBV6-5 and TRBJ2-2; maybe TRBD1 (6 bases). Germline assignment: CDR1 MNHEY and CDR2 SVGAGI. The CDR3 has 15 amino acids. V lost 5 bases to trimming and J lost 0 bases, with 10 bases between them. The chain's CDR3 is CASSPDRTNTGELFF. CDR3 DNA: TGTGCCAGCAGTCCCGACAGGACGAACACCGGGGAGCTGTTTTTT.

V is TRBV5-4 and J is TRBJ2-7, with TRBD1 matching over 8 bases. The CDR3 is made up of 13 amino acids. CDR1 SGHNT and CDR2 YYREEE come from the germline V gene (reference sequence). V trimming: 3 bases; J trimming: 3 bases; junction bases outside the gene matches: 2. The CDR3 DNA follows: TGTGCCAGCAGCTACGGACAGGGCTACGAGCAGTACTTC. Translated: CASSYGQGYEQYF.

The DNA for the CDR3 is TGTGCCAGCAGTGAAGTGGGGGGCTTCAAACAGCCCCAGCATTTT. Translating it yields CASSEVGGFKQPQHF. The chain couples TRBV2 to TRBJ1-5, with D possibly being TRBD1 (6 bases). The CDR3 length is 15 residues. The ends were cut back, 1 base at V and 7 bases at J, with 14 bases in the middle. In germline, CDR1 is SNHLY, CDR2 FYNNEI.

The chain is built from TRBV7-2 and TRBJ1-1; maybe TRBD1 (5 bases). Trimming removed 3 bases at V and 5 bases at J, with 19 bases between. The CDR3 runs 16 residues. Germline V gene lookup returns CDR1 SGHTA and CDR2 FQGNSA. The CDR3 sequence: CASSLTPGTSGTEAFF. The CDR3 region has the DNA TGTGCCAGCAGCTTGACGCCCGGGACCTCTGGGACTGAAGCTTTCTTT.

This sequence joins TRBV6-1 and TRBJ2-6; no firm D call. With 0 bases removed from V and 2 bases from J, the gap between germline ends came to 5 bases. CDR1 is MNHNS, CDR2 SASEGT, per germline. This CDR3 comprises 15 residues. The CDR3 is CASSEARAGANVLTF. CDR3 DNA sequence: TGTGCCAGCAGTGAAGCTAGAGCTGGGGCCAACGTCCTGACTTTC.

The chain employs TRBV11-2 and TRBJ2-7, with 7 bases aligning to TRBD1. This CDR3 region has 14 residues. CDR1 and CDR2 (germline): SGHAT, FQNNGV. The V gene end was trimmed by 4 bases and the J gene end by 2 bases; junction bases not matched to a gene: 5. The CDR3 here is CASSSERGPYEQYF. The CDR3, as DNA: TGTGCCAGCAGCTCCGAGAGGGGGCCCTACGAGCAGTACTTC.

V is TRBV7-9 and J is TRBJ1-3, with D perhaps TRBD1 (5 bases). The ends were cut back, 10 bases at V and 0 bases at J, with 16 bases in the middle. The CDR3 length is 15 residues. Germline CDR1 reads SEHNR; CDR2 reads FQNEAQ (reference sequence). CDR3 loop: CATEGESNSGNTIYF. The CDR3 bases are TGTGCCACCGAAGGGGAATCCAACTCTGGAAACACCATATATTTT.

The chain is built from TRBV7-2 and TRBJ1-2; possibly TRBD1 for D (6 bases). Germline CDR1 SGHTA, CDR2 FQGNSA. The CDR3 is made up of 14 amino acids. Trimming removed 8 bases from V and 0 bases from J, with 13 bases in between. Written as DNA, the CDR3 is TGTGCCAGCCGTAGGGGGGGAGCTAACTATGGCTACACCTTC. This encodes CASRRGGANYGYTF. Complete variable domain (other parts from reference TRBV7-2 and TRBJ1-2): GAGVSQSPSNKVTEKGKDVELRCDPISGHTALYWYRQSLGQGLEFLIYFQGNSAPDKSGLPSDRFSAERTGGSVSTLTIQRTQQEDSAVYLCASRRGGANYGYTFGSGTRLTVV.

This chain links TRBV18 with TRBJ1-2, with 7 bases matching TRBD1. J lost 6 bases, V lost 6 bases, and 1 base had no gene match. The CDR3 loop spans 11 amino acids. Germline V gene data show CDR1 as KGHSH and CDR2 as LQKENI. The CDR3 sequence is CASSGQDGYTF. CDR3 nucleotide sequence: TGTGCCAGCTCCGGACAGGATGGCTACACCTTC. Combining the CDR3 with reference TRBV18 and TRBJ1-2 gives the whole variable domain NAGVMQNPRHLVRRRGQEARLRCSPMKGHSHVYWYRQLPEEGLKFMVYLQKENIIDESGMPKERFSAEFPKEGPSILRIQQVVRGDSAAYFCASSGQDGYTFGSGTRLTVV.